This entry features one T cell receptor beta chain sequence. Antigen unknown. The protocol was immunoSEQ multiplex PCR, while the TCRdb copy is restricted to in-frame clones and leaves out a portion. The sample yields roughly 770,000 clones, 96% seen once. The data stem from a study of shared clonotypes between healthy human individuals. For the study at large: Participating donors consisted of a couple of women and a few men aged 18 to 49. The study, taken as a whole, reports: Naive subsets, compared against memory subsets, generally had larger estimated richness values.

Naive-designated CD8 cells lacked CD45RO, were positively enriched for CCR7, and omitted terminally differentiated effector memory CD45RA+ cells. V lost 3 bases, J lost 3 bases, and 14 bases lay in between. This CDR3 is 15 amino acids long. Germline-derived CDR1 and CDR2 are ENHRY and SYGVKD. The receptor's source is a man aged 25-40 years in good health. V and J are TRBV10-3 and TRBJ1-2; perhaps TRBD1 as D (5 bases). The sequenced sample was naive CD8+ T cells sorted from blood. The CDR3 DNA sequence: TGTGCCATCAGTGAAGGAGGGGAGTTTTACTATGGCTACACCTTC. Translation gives CAISEGGEFYYGYTF.